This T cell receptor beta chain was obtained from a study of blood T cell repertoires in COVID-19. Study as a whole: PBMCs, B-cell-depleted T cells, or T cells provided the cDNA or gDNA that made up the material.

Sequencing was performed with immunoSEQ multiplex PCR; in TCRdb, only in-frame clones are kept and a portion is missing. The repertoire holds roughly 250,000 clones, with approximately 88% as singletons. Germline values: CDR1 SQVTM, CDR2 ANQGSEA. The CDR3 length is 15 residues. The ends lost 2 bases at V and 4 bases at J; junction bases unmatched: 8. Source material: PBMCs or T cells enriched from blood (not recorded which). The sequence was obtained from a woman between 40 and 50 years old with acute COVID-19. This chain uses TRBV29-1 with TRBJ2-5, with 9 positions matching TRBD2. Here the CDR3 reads CSVEYAGGGGETQYF. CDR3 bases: TGCAGCGTTGAATATGCGGGAGGGGGGGGAGAGACCCAGTACTTC.